The 6 T cell receptor beta chains reported below all come from one sample, sequenced in a study of T cell responses to AZD1222 COVID-19 vaccine. Clones were read by immunoSEQ multiplex PCR, and TCRdb kept only the in-frame ones, dropping some. The sample records some 200,000 clones, more than 85% being singletons. Sample: peripheral blood, taken 28 days after the second AZD1222 dose. Receptors were obtained from an adult who received the AZD1222 COVID-19 vaccine.

This chain links TRBV30 with TRBJ2-2; 7 bases match TRBD2. Trimming removed 0 bases from V and 7 bases from J; junction bases left unmatched: 8. The CDR3 totals 15 residues. Germline-derived CDR1 and CDR2 are GTSNPN and SVGIG (reference sequence). Written as DNA, the CDR3 is TGTGCCTGGAGTGTTGGGAGGGCCGCTGGCGGGGAGCTGTTTTTT. It encodes CAWSVGRAAGGELFF.

This clone was seen only once. The chain employs TRBV10-1 and TRBJ2-1; 8 bases align to TRBD1. The CDR3 length is 19 residues. Germline-derived CDR1 and CDR2 are WNHNN and SYGVQD (reference sequence). With 4 bases clipped from V and 0 bases from J, the junction kept 14 bases outside the gene matches. The CDR3 is CASSASGGSFPSSYNEQFF. The CDR3 DNA sequence: TGCGCCAGCAGTGCTTCAGGGGGCTCGTTTCCCAGCTCCTACAATGAGCAGTTCTTC.

The genes are TRBV15 and TRBJ2-1; the D gene is possibly TRBD1 (5 bases). Trimming removed 5 bases from V and 12 bases from J, with 17 bases in between. Germline assignment: CDR1 LNHNV and CDR2 YYDKDF (reference sequence). This CDR3 region has 13 residues. The CDR3 sequence is CATSLGLGWMQFF. In DNA form, the CDR3 reads TGTGCCACCAGCTTGGGGCTCGGGTGGATGCAGTTCTTC.

CDR3 bases: TGTGCCAGCAGCTTAGATCTTTCCACACGAAGGGCAACCTCGACCTCGAACACTGAAGCTTTCTTT. Protein product: CASSLDLSTRRATSTSNTEAFF. The gene calls are TRBV7-8 and TRBJ1-1; D unresolved. Germline V gene lookup returns CDR1 SGHVS and CDR2 FQNEAQ. With 1 base removed from V and 1 base from J, the gap between germline ends came to 31 bases. CDR3 size: 22 residues.

The chain carries TRBV29-1 and TRBJ1-2; D gene ambiguous. V was clipped by 4 bases and J by 0 bases, with 18 bases between them. Looked up from germline, CDR1 is SQVTM and CDR2 is ANQGSEA. The CDR3 is made up of 16 amino acids. This CDR3 reads CSVAPRAVTSNYGYTF. The CDR3 DNA reads as TGCAGCGTTGCCCCGAGGGCAGTTACCTCTAACTATGGCTACACCTTC.

This chain uses TRBV28 with TRBJ2-6; D perhaps matches TRBD2 (5 bases). V was pared by 7 bases and J by 2 bases, with 12 bases between. CDR1 is MDHEN, CDR2 SYDVKM, per germline. The CDR3 covers 15 residues. CDR3: CASTPIGAGANVLTF. In DNA, the CDR3 is TGTGCCAGCACCCCTATCGGGGCTGGGGCCAACGTCCTGACTTTC.